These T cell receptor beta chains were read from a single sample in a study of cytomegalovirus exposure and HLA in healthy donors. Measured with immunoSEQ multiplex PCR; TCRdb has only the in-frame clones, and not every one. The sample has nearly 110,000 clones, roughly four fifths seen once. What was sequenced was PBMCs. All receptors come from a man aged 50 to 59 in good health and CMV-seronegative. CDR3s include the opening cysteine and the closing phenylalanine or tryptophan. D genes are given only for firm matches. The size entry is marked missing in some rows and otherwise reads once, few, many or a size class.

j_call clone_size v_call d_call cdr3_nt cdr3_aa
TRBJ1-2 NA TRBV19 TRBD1 TGTGCCAGTAGCTGGACAGGGGAGGGAGGCTACACCTTC CASSWTGEGGYTF
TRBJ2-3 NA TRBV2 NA TGTGCCAGCAGTGATCAGGGGTCAGATACGCAGTATTTT CASSDQGSDTQYF
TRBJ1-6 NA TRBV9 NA TGTGCCAGCAGCCCGGGGAGGGGCACCTATAATTCACCCCTCCACTTT CASSPGRGTYNSPLHF
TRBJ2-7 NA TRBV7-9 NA TGTGCCAGCAGCTTCAGGCAAGGTTACGAGCAGTACTTC CASSFRQGYEQYF
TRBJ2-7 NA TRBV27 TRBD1 TGTGCCAGCAGTTTACAGGGGGCGAGATACGAGCAGTACTTC CASSLQGARYEQYF
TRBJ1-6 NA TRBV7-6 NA TGTGCCAGCAGCTTTACAGGGTCGGCGGATAATTCACCCCTCCACTTT CASSFTGSADNSPLHF
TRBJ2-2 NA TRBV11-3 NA TGTGCCAGCAACGATGGACTCGCCACCGGGGAGCTGTTTTTT CASNDGLATGELFF
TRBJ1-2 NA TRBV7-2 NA TGTGCCAGCAGCTTAGCGTACGCAGGGCTTGGCTACACCTTC CASSLAYAGLGYTF
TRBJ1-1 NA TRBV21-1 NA TGTGCCAGCAGCTCCCGGACAGGGAGAAACACTGAAGCTTTCTTT CASSSRTGRNTEAFF
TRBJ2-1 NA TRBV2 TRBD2 TGTGCCAGCAGTGAACCGGGACTAGGGGTCAATGAGCAGTTCTTC CASSEPGLGVNEQFF
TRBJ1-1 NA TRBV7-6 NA TGTGCCAGCAGTTCCGGGACACCACTCGGAGCTTTCTTT CASSSGTPLGAFF
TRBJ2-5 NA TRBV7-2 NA TGTGCCAGCAGCTTAGCGCGTAGCGTGGAGACCCAGTACTTC CASSLARSVETQYF
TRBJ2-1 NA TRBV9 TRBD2 TGTGCCAGCAGCGTTGGGCTAGCGGGGGGAAATGAGCAGTTCTTC CASSVGLAGGNEQFF
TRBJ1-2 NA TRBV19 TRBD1 TGTGCCAGTAGCACCGACAGGGGCTATGGCTACACCTTC CASSTDRGYGYTF
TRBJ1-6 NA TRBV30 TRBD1 TGTGCCTGGAGTGCAAACAGGGGGTTTAATTCACCCCTCCACTTT CAWSANRGFNSPLHF
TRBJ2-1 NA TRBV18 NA TGTGCCAGCTCACCGAGAACTACACACAATGAGCAGTTCTTC CASSPRTTHNEQFF
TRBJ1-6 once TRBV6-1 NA TGTGCCACGAGACAGTCCGAAAATTCCCCCCTCCACTTT CATRQSENSPLHF